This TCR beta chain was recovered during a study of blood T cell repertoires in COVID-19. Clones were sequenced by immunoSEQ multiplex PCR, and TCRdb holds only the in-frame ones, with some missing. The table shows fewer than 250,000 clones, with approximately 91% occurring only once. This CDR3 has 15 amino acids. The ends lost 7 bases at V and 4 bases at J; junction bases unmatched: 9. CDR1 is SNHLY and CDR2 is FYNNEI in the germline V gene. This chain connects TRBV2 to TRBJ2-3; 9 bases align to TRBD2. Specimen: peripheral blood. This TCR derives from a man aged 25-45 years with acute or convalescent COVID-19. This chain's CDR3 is CASTRREGGADTQYF. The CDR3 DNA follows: TGTGCCAGCACTAGGCGGGAGGGCGGGGCAGATACGCAGTATTTT. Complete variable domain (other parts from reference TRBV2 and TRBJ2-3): EPEVTQTPSHQVTQMGQEVILRCVPISNHLYFYWYRQILGQKVEFLVSFYNNEISEKSEIFDDQFSVERPDGSNFTLKIRSTKLEDSAMYFCASTRREGGADTQYFGPGTRLTVL.